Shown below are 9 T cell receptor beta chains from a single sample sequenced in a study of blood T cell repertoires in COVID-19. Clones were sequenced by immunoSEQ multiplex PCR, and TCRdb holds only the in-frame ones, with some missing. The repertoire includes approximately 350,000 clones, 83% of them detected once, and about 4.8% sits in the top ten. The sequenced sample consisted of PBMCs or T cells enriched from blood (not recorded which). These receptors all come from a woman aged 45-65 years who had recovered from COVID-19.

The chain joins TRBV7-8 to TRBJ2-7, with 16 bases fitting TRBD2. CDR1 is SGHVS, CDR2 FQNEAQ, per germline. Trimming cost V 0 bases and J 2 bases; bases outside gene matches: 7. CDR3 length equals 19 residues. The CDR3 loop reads CASSLALGTSGRVTYEQYF. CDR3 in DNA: TGTGCCAGCAGCTTAGCTCTCGGGACTAGCGGGAGGGTAACCTACGAGCAGTACTTC.

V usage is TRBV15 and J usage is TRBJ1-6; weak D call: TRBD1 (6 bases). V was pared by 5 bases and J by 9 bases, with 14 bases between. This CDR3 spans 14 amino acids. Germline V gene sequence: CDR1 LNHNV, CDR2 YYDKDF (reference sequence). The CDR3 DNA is TGTGCCACCAGCCTTGCAGGGGTGGGTTCACCCCTCCACTTT. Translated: CATSLAGVGSPLHF.

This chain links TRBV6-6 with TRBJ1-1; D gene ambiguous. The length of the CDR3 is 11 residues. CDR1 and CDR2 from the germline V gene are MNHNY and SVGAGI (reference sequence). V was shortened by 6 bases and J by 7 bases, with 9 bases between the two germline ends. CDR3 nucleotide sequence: TGTGCCAGCAGAGACTTCTTTGAAGCTTTCTTT. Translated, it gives CASRDFFEAFF.

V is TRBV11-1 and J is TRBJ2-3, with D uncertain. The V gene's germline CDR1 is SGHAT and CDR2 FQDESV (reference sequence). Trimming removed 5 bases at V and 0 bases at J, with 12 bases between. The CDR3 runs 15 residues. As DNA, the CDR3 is TGTGCCAGCAGCCAAGACTCGTTTAGCACAGATACGCAGTATTTT. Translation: CASSQDSFSTDTQYF.

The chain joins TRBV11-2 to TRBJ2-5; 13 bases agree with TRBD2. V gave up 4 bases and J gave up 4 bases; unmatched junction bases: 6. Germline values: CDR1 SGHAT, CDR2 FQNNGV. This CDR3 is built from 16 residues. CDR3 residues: CASSWGTSGTRETQYF. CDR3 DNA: TGTGCCAGCAGCTGGGGGACTAGCGGGACGAGAGAGACCCAGTACTTC.

CDR3 bases: TGTGCCTGGAGTTTGGGGCTCTCTGGGGCCAACGTCCTGACTTTC. Protein product: CAWSLGLSGANVLTF. V is TRBV30 and J is TRBJ2-6, with D possibly TRBD1 on 5 matching bases. Trimming removed 2 bases at V and 0 bases at J, with 8 bases between. In germline, CDR1 is GTSNPN, CDR2 SVGIG (reference sequence). The CDR3 loop spans 15 amino acids.

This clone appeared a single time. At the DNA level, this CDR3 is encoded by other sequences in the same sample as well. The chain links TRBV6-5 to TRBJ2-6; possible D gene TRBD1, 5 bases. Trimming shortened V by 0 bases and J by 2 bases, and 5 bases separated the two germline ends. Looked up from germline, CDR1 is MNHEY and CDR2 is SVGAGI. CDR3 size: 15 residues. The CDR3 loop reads CASSYSGAGANVLTF. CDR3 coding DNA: TGTGCCAGCAGTTACTCAGGGGCTGGGGCCAACGTCCTGACTTTC.

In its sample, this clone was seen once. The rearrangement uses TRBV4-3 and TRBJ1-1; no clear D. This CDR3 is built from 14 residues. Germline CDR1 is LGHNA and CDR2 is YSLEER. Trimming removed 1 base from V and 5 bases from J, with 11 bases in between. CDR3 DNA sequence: TGCGCCAGCAGCCAAGGAGGAGGAGTAACTGAAGCTTTCTTT. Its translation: CASSQGGGVTEAFF.

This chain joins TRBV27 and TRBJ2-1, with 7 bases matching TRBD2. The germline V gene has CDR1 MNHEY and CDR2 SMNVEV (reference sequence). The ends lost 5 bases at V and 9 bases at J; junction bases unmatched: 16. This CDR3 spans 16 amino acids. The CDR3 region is CASSPNAGVVRGEQFF. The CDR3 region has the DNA TGTGCCAGCAGTCCGAACGCGGGAGTAGTACGGGGTGAGCAGTTCTTC.